The clone carrying this T cell receptor beta chain has ten or more counts. Its antigen is as yet unknown. The data originate from a study of early T cells in non-severe SARS-CoV-2 infection. Looking at the study overall: It was bulk RNA from unsorted whole blood that was sequenced, and the chains were unpaired. Study-wide results and limits: VDJdb matches were skewed toward anti-spike CD8 T cell responses.

Germline CDR1 is LGHNA and CDR2 is YSLEER. This CDR3 contains 15 residues. V lost 0 bases to trimming and J lost 3 bases, with 12 bases between them. Individual cDNA molecules were tagged with unique molecular identifiers, the study reported. MiXCR, applied by TCRdb to the 5' RACE reads, yields one record per CDR3 protein. The sample consists of fewer than 35,000 distinct CDR3 sequences, approximately 5% of them appearing once. The genes are TRBV4-3 and TRBJ2-7, with a possible D match to TRBD1 (6 bases). Sequencing was performed on whole blood. The TCR comes from an adult who was a healthcare worker with PCR-confirmed SARS-CoV-2 infection or an uninfected control (not recorded which). The CDR3 loop reads CASSQDLGAIYEQYV. The CDR3 nucleotides read TGCGCCAGCAGCCAAGATTTGGGGGCTATCTACGAGCAGTACGTC.